This T cell receptor beta chain was identified in a study of T cell repertoires in cytomegalovirus infection. Germline V lookup: CDR1 SEHNR, CDR2 FQNEAQ (reference sequence). CDR3 length: 13 residues. The V end was cut by 5 bases, the J end by 6 bases, with 11 bases between. TCRdb analysed the reads with MiXCR anew, one entry per CDR3 protein. Here the sample spans nearly 450,000 distinct CDR3 sequences, approximately 32% being singletons. The sample comprised PBMCs. The chain has TRBV7-9 and TRBJ1-5; D is possibly TRBD1 (5 bases). This sequence was found in a human donor in good health (CMV status not recorded). Some clones in this sample may be carry-over from other donors' samples. The CDR3 here is CASSRDPGQPQHF. In DNA form, the CDR3 reads TGTGCCAGCAGCCGGGACCCTGGTCAGCCCCAGCATTTT.